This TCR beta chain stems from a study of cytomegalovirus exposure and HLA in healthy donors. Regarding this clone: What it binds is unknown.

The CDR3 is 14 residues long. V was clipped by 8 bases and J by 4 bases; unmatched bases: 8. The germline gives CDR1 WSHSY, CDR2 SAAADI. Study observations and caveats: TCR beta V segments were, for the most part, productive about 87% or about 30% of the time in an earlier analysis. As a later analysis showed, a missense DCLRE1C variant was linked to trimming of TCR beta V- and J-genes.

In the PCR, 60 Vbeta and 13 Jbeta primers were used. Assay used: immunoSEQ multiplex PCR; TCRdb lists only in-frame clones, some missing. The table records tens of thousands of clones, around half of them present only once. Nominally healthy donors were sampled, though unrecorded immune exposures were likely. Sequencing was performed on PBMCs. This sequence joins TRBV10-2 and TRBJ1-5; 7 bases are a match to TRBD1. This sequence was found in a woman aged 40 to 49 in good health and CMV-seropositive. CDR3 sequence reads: CASGEGGSNQPQHF. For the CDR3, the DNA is TGCGCCAGCGGGGAAGGGGGCTCGAATCAGCCCCAGCATTTT.